These T cell receptor beta chains were read from a single sample in a study of T cell changes during pregnancy in multiple sclerosis. TCRdb keeps only in-frame clones here, not all; method: immunoSEQ multiplex PCR. The table includes roughly 38,000 clones, about nine tenths detected once. The source material was peripheral blood, sampled in the third trimester of pregnancy. The receptors were gathered from a female donor in good health, enrolled as a control in a pregnancy study. Each CDR3 is given with its conserved first and last residue. D genes are given only for firm matches. Clone size appears in some rows only: once, few, many, or a class for an expanded clone.

TRBV10-1,TRBJ2-7,TRBD2,once,CASSERLAGVGEQYF,TGCGCCAGCTCCGAACGCCTAGCGGGAGTCGGAGAGCAGTACTTC
TRBV6-1,TRBJ2-2,TRBD2,once,CASSELAGGTGELFF,TGTGCCAGCAGTGAACTAGCGGGAGGCACCGGGGAGCTGTTTTTT
TRBV7-9,TRBJ2-5,NA,once,CASSRPGETQYF,TGTGCCAGCAGCCGACCCGGGGAGACCCAGTACTTC
TRBV7-9,TRBJ1-2,NA,NA,CASSLRGDTGYTF,TGTGCCAGCAGCTTGAGAGGGGACACTGGCTACACCTTC
TRBV4-2,TRBJ2-3,NA,NA,CASREADTQYF,TGTGCCAGCAGAGAGGCAGATACGCAGTATTTT
TRBV10-3,TRBJ1-1,NA,NA,CAISASDRQAEAFF,TGTGCCATCAGTGCGTCCGACAGGCAAGCTGAAGCTTTCTTT
TRBV19,TRBJ2-6,NA,NA,CASSVQGPPGANVLTF,TGTGCCAGTAGTGTGCAGGGGCCGCCGGGGGCCAACGTCCTGACTTTC
TRBV20-1,TRBJ2-5,NA,NA,CSARSSETQYF,TGCAGTGCTAGGTCGTCGGAGACCCAGTACTTC
TRBV4-3,TRBJ2-2,TRBD1,once,CASRETTGATGELFF,TGCGCCAGCAGGGAGACTACAGGGGCGACCGGGGAGCTGTTTTTT
TRBV11-2,TRBJ2-5,NA,once,CASSIQGLQETQYF,TGTGCCAGCAGTATACAGGGTCTTCAAGAGACCCAGTACTTC
TRBV7-2,TRBJ2-5,TRBD2,NA,CASSLTSGGGETQYF,TGTGCCAGCAGCTTGACTAGCGGGGGTGGGGAGACCCAGTACTTC
TRBV28,TRBJ2-2,TRBD2,once,CASNDGTSGSGTGELFF,TGTGCCAGCAACGACGGGACTAGCGGGAGCGGCACCGGGGAGCTGTTTTTT
TRBV6-1,TRBJ1-5,NA,NA,CASRQTHSNQPQHF,TGTGCCAGCAGACAGACGCATAGCAATCAGCCCCAGCATTTT
TRBV5-6,TRBJ2-3,TRBD1,NA,CASSLSQGAGADTQYF,TGTGCCAGCAGCTTGAGCCAGGGGGCTGGAGCAGATACGCAGTATTTT
TRBV2,TRBJ1-1,TRBD1,NA,CASSEGGQGDTEAFF,TGTGCCAGCAGTGAAGGGGGACAGGGAGACACTGAAGCTTTCTTT
TRBV27,TRBJ2-1,NA,NA,CASSFKSVPEFF,TGTGCCAGCAGTTTTAAGTCGGTCCCTGAGTTCTTC
TRBV30,TRBJ1-4,NA,NA,CAWGRGLAGEKLFF,TGTGCCTGGGGGAGGGGACTCGCGGGAGAAAAACTGTTTTTT
TRBV5-5,TRBJ2-7,NA,NA,CASSLSSYEQYF,TGTGCCAGCAGCTTGTCCAGCTACGAGCAGTACTTC
TRBV2,TRBJ2-7,NA,NA,CASREGRTAYEQYF,TGTGCCAGCAGGGAGGGACGGACTGCCTACGAGCAGTACTTC
TRBV7-3,TRBJ2-3,NA,NA,CASSTNPSGPTDTQYF,TGTGCCAGCAGCACCAATCCCAGCGGTCCCACAGATACGCAGTATTTT
TRBV6-5,TRBJ1-6,TRBD1,NA,CASSAGQDYNSPLHF,TGTGCCAGCAGTGCCGGACAGGATTATAATTCACCCCTCCACTTT
TRBV29-1,TRBJ2-5,TRBD2,NA,CSVELASGRSGETQYF,TGCAGCGTTGAACTGGCTAGCGGGAGAAGTGGAGAGACCCAGTACTTC
TRBV5-5,TRBJ2-2,NA,NA,CASSFLVSNTGELFF,TGTGCCAGCAGCTTTTTAGTCTCGAACACCGGGGAGCTGTTTTTT
TRBV19,TRBJ1-1,TRBD1,NA,CASSIDGSRDRRF,TGTGCCAGTAGTATAGACGGGTCGAGGGACAGGAGATTT
TRBV29-1,TRBJ2-1,TRBD2,NA,CSVVLTSGYNEQFF,TGCAGCGTTGTCCTGACTAGCGGATACAATGAGCAGTTCTTC
TRBV6-5,TRBJ2-7,NA,NA,CASRYTLGGYEQYF,TGTGCCAGCAGATACACCCTCGGAGGCTACGAGCAGTACTTC
TRBV6-4,TRBJ2-3,TRBD2,NA,CASSDSPGGGTDTQYF,TGTGCCAGCAGTGACTCACCCGGGGGGGGCACAGATACGCAGTATTTT
TRBV5-1,TRBJ2-7,NA,NA,CASSLSRQYEQYF,TGCGCCAGCAGCTTGAGTCGTCAGTACGAGCAGTACTTC
TRBV18,TRBJ1-1,NA,NA,CASSPGTEAFF,TGTGCCAGCTCACCAGGGACAGAAGCTTTCTTT
TRBV6-5,TRBJ2-2,NA,once,CASGGSSTSGELFF,TGTGCCAGCGGAGGGTCCTCGACTTCCGGGGAGCTGTTTTTT
TRBV4-3,TRBJ2-1,TRBD2,NA,CASSQGTSGGLPSYNEQFF,TGCGCCAGCAGCCAAGGGACTAGCGGGGGGCTTCCCTCCTACAATGAGCAGTTCTTC
TRBV19,TRBJ2-3,TRBD1,NA,CASSPDRPAASTDTQYF,TGTGCCAGTAGCCCGGACAGGCCGGCGGCTAGCACAGATACGCAGTATTTT
TRBV18,TRBJ1-4,NA,NA,CASSPGQKGEKLFF,TGTGCCAGCTCACCAGGGCAGAAAGGCGAAAAACTGTTTTTT
TRBV5-8,TRBJ2-1,TRBD2,NA,CASSLWGRLAGGNEQFF,TGTGCCAGCAGCTTGTGGGGGCGGCTAGCGGGGGGCAATGAGCAGTTCTTC
TRBV6-5,TRBJ2-1,TRBD1,NA,CASSTGGTEREQFF,TGTGCCAGCAGCACAGGGGGGACAGAGAGAGAGCAGTTCTTC
TRBV19,TRBJ1-2,TRBD1,NA,CASSMSGGMDGYTF,TGTGCCAGTAGTATGTCAGGGGGCATGGATGGCTACACCTTC
TRBV27,TRBJ2-7,NA,NA,CASSFGQTYEQYF,TGTGCCAGCAGTTTTGGACAGACCTACGAGCAGTACTTC
TRBV5-6,TRBJ2-1,TRBD1,NA,CASSLGTGGHNEQFF,TGTGCCAGCAGCTTGGGGACAGGGGGCCATAATGAGCAGTTCTTC
TRBV6-1,TRBJ2-3,TRBD1,NA,CASSESGGTGADTQYF,TGTGCCAGCAGTGAAAGCGGCGGGACAGGCGCAGATACGCAGTATTTT
TRBV9,TRBJ2-1,TRBD2,NA,CASSPDGGGYYNEQFF,TGTGCCAGCAGCCCGGACGGGGGGGGATATTACAATGAGCAGTTCTTC
TRBV5-4,TRBJ1-2,TRBD1,few,CASSFGQGDYGYTF,TGTGCCAGCAGCTTCGGACAGGGTGACTATGGCTACACCTTC
TRBV28,TRBJ2-7,TRBD1,NA,CASSPNRGEQYF,TGTGCCAGCAGTCCAAACAGGGGCGAGCAGTACTTC
TRBV12-5,TRBJ1-4,TRBD1,NA,CASGLGGKTGGASEKLFF,TGTGCTAGTGGTTTGGGGGGGAAAACAGGGGGCGCGAGTGAAAAACTGTTTTTT
TRBV4-3,TRBJ2-5,TRBD2,NA,CASSQDPLLAGGQETQYF,TGCGCCAGCAGCCAAGACCCCCTCCTAGCGGGGGGGCAAGAGACCCAGTACTTC
TRBV19,TRBJ1-5,TRBD1,NA,CASTDRVNQPQHF,TGTGCCAGTACCGACAGGGTCAATCAGCCCCAGCATTTT
TRBV7-9,TRBJ1-2,TRBD1,NA,CASSLGQNYGYTF,TGTGCCAGCAGCCTGGGACAGAACTATGGCTACACCTTC
TRBV27,TRBJ2-2,NA,NA,CASSHRGTGELFF,TGTGCCAGCAGTCACCGGGGGACCGGGGAGCTGTTTTTT
TRBV19,TRBJ2-5,NA,NA,CASSIGEAAATQYF,TGTGCCAGTAGTATCGGCGAGGCTGCGGCGACCCAGTACTTC
TRBV27,TRBJ2-7,NA,once,CASSLRERYEQYF,TGTGCCAGCAGTCTTCGGGAGCGGTACGAGCAGTACTTC
TRBV7-2,TRBJ2-5,NA,NA,CASSLDGGLQETQYF,TGTGCCAGCAGCTTAGACGGCGGGTTACAAGAGACCCAGTACTTC